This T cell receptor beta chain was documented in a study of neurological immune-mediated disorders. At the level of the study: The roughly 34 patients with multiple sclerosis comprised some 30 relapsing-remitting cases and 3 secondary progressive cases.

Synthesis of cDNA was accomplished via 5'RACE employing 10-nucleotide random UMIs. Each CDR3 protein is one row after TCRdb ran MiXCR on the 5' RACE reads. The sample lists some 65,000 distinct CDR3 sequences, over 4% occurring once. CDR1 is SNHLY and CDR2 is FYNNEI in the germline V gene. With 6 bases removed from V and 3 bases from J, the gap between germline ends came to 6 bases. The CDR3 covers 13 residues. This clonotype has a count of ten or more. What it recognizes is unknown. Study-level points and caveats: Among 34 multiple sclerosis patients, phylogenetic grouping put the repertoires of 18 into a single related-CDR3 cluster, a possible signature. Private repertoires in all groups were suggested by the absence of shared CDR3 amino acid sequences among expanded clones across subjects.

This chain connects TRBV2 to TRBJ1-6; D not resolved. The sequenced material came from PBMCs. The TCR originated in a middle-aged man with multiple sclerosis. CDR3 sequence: CASRRDYNSPLHF. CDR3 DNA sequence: TGTGCCAGCAGACGGGACTATAATTCACCCCTCCACTTT. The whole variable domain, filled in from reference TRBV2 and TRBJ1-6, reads EPEVTQTPSHQVTQMGQEVILRCVPISNHLYFYWYRQILGQKVEFLVSFYNNEISEKSEIFDDQFSVERPDGSNFTLKIRSTKLEDSAMYFCASRRDYNSPLHFGNGTRLTVT.